One and the same sample provided the 5 T cell receptor beta chains below, sequenced in a study of Tregs in tolerant kidney transplant recipients. The assay was immunoSEQ multiplex PCR, and TCRdb's table has in-frame clones only and misses some. The data include tens of thousands of clones; the top ten clones carry 1.8%. Mixed chimerism was transient after nonmyeloablative marrow transplants from related graft donors. The specimen was CD4+ T cells from blood (PBMCs), collected 24 months after the transplant. The receptors were sampled from a human patient who received a combined kidney and bone marrow transplant. The graft donor may have contributed some T cells.

The CDR3 loop reads CASSPGTGNTEAFF. CDR3 DNA (partial): TGTGCCAGCAGTCCCGGGACAGGGAACACTGAA. V and J are TRBV6-4 and TRBJ1-1; TRBD1 agrees at 8 bases. The read ends 3 residues before the CDR3 terminus; that terminus is restored from the germline J gene. The germline V gene encodes CDR1 MRHNA and CDR2 SNTAGT. Germline trimming cut 5 bases from V and 1 base from J; bases unmatched to any gene: 3. The CDR3 sequence is 14 residues long.

Comments on this clone: The read halts 3 residues ahead of the CDR3 end, with the missing end drawn from the germline J gene. This chain uses TRBV30 with TRBJ2-7; no definite D call. V lost 2 bases, J lost 3 bases, and 8 bases lay in between. The germline V gene has CDR1 GTSNPN and CDR2 SVGIG (reference sequence). This CDR3 has 12 residues. CDR3 bases read: TGTGCCTGGAGTATTGCGCTCTACGAG. Protein sequence: CAWSIALYE. The full CDR3 reads CAWSIALYEQYF.

As to this clone: The read gets to within 3 residues of the CDR3 end, and the germline J gene fills in the rest. The V call is TRBV10-1, the J call TRBJ2-5; possibly TRBD1 for D (6 bases). V shed 2 bases and J shed 1 base, with 11 bases lying between them. This CDR3 contains 15 residues. Germline CDR1 and CDR2: WNHNN and SYGVQD (reference sequence). The CDR3: CASSEEQGIQETQYF. Incomplete CDR3 DNA: TGCGCCAGCAGTGAGGAACAGGGTATCCAAGAGACC.

About this clone: The observed sequence ends 3 residues before the CDR3 terminus, with the missing tail filled in from the germline J gene. The chain uses TRBV7-6 and TRBJ1-1, with D perhaps TRBD1 (6 bases). V lost 4 bases and J lost 3, with 15 bases in between. CDR3 length: 15 residues. Germline loops: CDR1 SGHVS, CDR2 FNYEAQ. The part of the CDR3 DNA that was read is TGTGCCAGCAGCTCTGTACAGGGTCGGGACACTGAA. Protein: CASSSVQGRDTE. Given in full, the CDR3 is CASSSVQGRDTEAFF.

Comments on this clone: The CDR3 extends 3 residues past the end of the read, so its final part is completed from the germline J gene. The rearrangement uses TRBV10-2 and TRBJ2-3, with no clear D. The CDR3 has 17 amino acids. Between the trimmed V and J ends, which lost 0 bases and 4 bases, there was a span of 17 bases. Germline CDR1 reads WSHSY; CDR2 reads SAAADI. This chain's CDR3 is CASSESPFRDDSDTQYF. The DNA read from the CDR3 is TGCGCCAGCAGTGAGTCCCCGTTCAGAGATGACTCAGATACG.